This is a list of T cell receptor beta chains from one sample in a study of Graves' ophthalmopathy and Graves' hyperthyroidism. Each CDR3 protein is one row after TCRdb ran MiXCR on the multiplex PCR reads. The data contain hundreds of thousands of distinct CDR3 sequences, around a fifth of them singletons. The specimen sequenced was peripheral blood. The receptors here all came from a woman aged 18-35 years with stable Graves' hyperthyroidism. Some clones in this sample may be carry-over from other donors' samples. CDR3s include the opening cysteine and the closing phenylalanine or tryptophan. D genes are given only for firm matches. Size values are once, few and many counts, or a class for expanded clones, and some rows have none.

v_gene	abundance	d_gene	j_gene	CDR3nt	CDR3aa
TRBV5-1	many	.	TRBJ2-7	TGCGCCAGCACGAGACAGGCCTCCTCCTACGAGCAGTACTTC	CASTRQASSYEQYF
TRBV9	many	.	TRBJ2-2	TGTGCCAGCAGCGCTAGGACAGCATTCAACACCGGGGAGCTGTTTTTT	CASSARTAFNTGELFF
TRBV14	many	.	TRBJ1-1	TGTGCCAGCAGCCCTGGGACACCGAAAGCTTTCTTT	CASSPGTPKAFF
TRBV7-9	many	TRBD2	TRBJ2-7	TGTGCCAGCAGCTTAGGTGGTAGCGGGACTGACGAGCAGTACTTC	CASSLGGSGTDEQYF
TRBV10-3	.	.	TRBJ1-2	TGTGCCATCAGTGGAGTTAGGGAACGAGGCTACACCTTC	CAISGVRERGYTF
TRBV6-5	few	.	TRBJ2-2	TGTGCCAGCAGTTACTCGATTGGCCAGCACACCGGGGAGCTGTTTTTT	CASSYSIGQHTGELFF
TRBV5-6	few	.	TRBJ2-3	TGTGCCAGCTTTTCGACTTACACAGATACGCAGTATTTT	CASFSTYTDTQYF
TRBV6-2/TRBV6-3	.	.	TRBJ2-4	TGTGCCAGCAGCAACTACCCCCAAAACATTCAGTACTTC	CASSNYPQNIQYF
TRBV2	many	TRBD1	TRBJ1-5	TGTGCCAGCACCTCGAGGACAGGGTTTCAGCCCCAGCATTTT	CASTSRTGFQPQHF
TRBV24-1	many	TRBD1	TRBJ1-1	TGTGCCACCAGTGACCCACGGACAGGGGTTGAAGCTTTCTTT	CATSDPRTGVEAFF
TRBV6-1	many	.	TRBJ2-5	TGTGCCAGCAGTGTGACCCTAAGGGAGACCCAGTACTTC	CASSVTLRETQYF
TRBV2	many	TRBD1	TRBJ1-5	TGTGCCAGCAACTGGGACAGGGAAAACAATCAGCCCCAGCATTTT	CASNWDRENNQPQHF
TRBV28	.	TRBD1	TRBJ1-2	TGTGCCAGCACGACTACAGGGGATGGTTATGGCTACACCTTC	CASTTTGDGYGYTF
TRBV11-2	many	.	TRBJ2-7	TGTGCCAGCAGCTTCCCAGCGAGCGGATCCCCCTCCTACGAGCAGTACTTC	CASSFPASGSPSYEQYF
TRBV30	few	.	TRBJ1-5	TGTGCCTGGAGTGATGCAGGGGATCAGCCCCAGCATTTT	CAWSDAGDQPQHF
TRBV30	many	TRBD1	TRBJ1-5	TGTGCCTGGAGTGAGGGCAGGGGGCGTCAGCCCCAGCATTTT	CAWSEGRGRQPQHF
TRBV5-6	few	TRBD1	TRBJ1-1	TGTGCCAGCACTTTAACAGGGGGCTTTAACGAAGCTTTCTTT	CASTLTGGFNEAFF
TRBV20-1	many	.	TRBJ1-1	TGCAGTGCTAGAGAGAAGCTCATGAACACTGAAGCTTTCTTT	CSAREKLMNTEAFF
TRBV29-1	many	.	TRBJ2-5	TGCAGCCCGAGGGAAGGGGGGACCCAGTACTTC	CSPREGGTQYF
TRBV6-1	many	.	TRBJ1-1	TGTGCCAGCAGTCGAGACAGTGAAGCTTTCTTT	CASSRDSEAFF
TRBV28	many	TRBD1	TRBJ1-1	TGTGCCAGCTTCGGACAGGCGAACACTGAAGCTTTCTTT	CASFGQANTEAFF
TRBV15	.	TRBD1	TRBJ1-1	TGTGCCACCAGCATTCAGGACAGGGTTTGGGACACTGAAGCTTTCTTT	CATSIQDRVWDTEAFF
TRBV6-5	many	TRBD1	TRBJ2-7	TGTGCCAGCAGTTATTTTACGGGACAGGGGGTTATCCACGAGCAGTACTTC	CASSYFTGQGVIHEQYF
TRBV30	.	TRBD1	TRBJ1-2	TGTGCCTGGAGTATACAGGGGGCGAAGGGCTACACCTTC	CAWSIQGAKGYTF
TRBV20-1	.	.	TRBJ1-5	TGCAGTGCGGTAAATAGCAATCAGCCCCAGCATTTT	CSAVNSNQPQHF